The following is a T cell receptor beta chain sequence with its context. Its target is not known. This entry is derived from a study of cytomegalovirus exposure and HLA in healthy donors. The data were produced by immunoSEQ multiplex PCR, yet TCRdb's version contains in-frame clones alone and is incomplete. The data show fewer than 200,000 clones, about 89% seen once. J lost 2 bases, V lost 3 bases, and 10 bases had no gene match. CDR3 size: 18 residues. Germline V gene sequence: CDR1 SGDLS, CDR2 YYNGEE. Overall study findings and caveats: Specific recognition of CMV antigens was confirmed in vitro for a few chains (all CMV-associated). A subsequent analysis found that TCR clusters from the first cohort also tended to co-occur in the approximately 120 validation repertoires, with about 95% of cluster scores above 0. The classifier was said to identify cytomegalovirus status with high specificity and sensitivity.

This sequence originates from a woman aged 18 to 35 in good health and CMV-seropositive. Material for sequencing was PBMCs. The rearrangement joins TRBV9 to TRBJ2-2; the match to TRBD2 covers 10 bases. The CDR3 DNA reads TGTGCCAGCAGCGCACAGCCCTGGACTAGCGGAAACACCGGGGAGCTGTTTTTT. Translated, it gives CASSAQPWTSGNTGELFF. Supplemented by reference TRBV9 and TRBJ2-2, the full variable domain reads DSGVTQTPKHLITATGQRVTLRCSPRSGDLSVYWYQQSLDQGLQFLIQYYNGEERAKGNILERFSAQQFPDLHSELNLSSLELGDSALYFCASSAQPWTSGNTGELFFGEGSRLTVL.